The rows below give T cell receptor beta chains drawn from one sample of a study of blood T cell repertoires in COVID-19. The repertoire was sequenced with immunoSEQ multiplex PCR; TCRdb's copy has only in-frame clones and lacks some. The table includes around 280,000 clones, more than 70% detected once. What was sequenced was peripheral blood. Every receptor here comes from a woman aged 25 to 45 with COVID-19, enrolled during active disease. CDR3s include the opening cysteine and the closing phenylalanine or tryptophan.

>TRBV7-9|15|TRBJ1-4
CASSLAGQGAEKLFF
>TRBV7-3|14|TRBJ2-7
CASSPRTGGYEQYF
>TRBV7-9|16|TRBJ2-3
CASSLNLGGEEDTQYF
>TRBV5-1|15|TRBJ1-3
CASSVEGTPGSTIYF
>TRBV12-3/TRBV12-4|10|TRBJ1-2
CASGRAGYTF
>TRBV28|12|TRBJ1-4
CASSSFNEKLFF
>TRBV2|17|TRBJ1-6
CASSARFAAGDNSPLHF
>TRBV5-1|13|TRBJ1-1
CASSSGEGTEAFF
>TRBV28|18|TRBJ2-5
CASSFFSGAYWGQETQYF
>TRBV6-5|13|TRBJ1-1
CASSRTFNDGAFF
>TRBV5-4|13|TRBJ1-4
CASSLGLNEKLFF
>TRBV5-8|13|TRBJ2-5
CASTGGWQETQYF
>TRBV19|15|TRBJ1-5
CASSIRALQGEPQHF
>TRBV9|18|TRBJ1-6
CASSAPTGRGSYNSPLHF
>TRBV5-1|14|TRBJ2-7
CASSSAGTPYEQYF
>TRBV9|16|TRBJ2-3
CASSPGGLAGADTQYF
>TRBV3-1/TRBV3-2|13|TRBJ1-6
CASSRDRGSPLHF
>TRBV7-2|15|TRBJ1-6
CASSLMTDRGSPLHF
>TRBV19|14|TRBJ1-2
CASSRSGSNYGYTF
>TRBV19|16|TRBJ2-2
CASKVLADPNTGELFF
>TRBV10-3|12|TRBJ1-3
CAISVSRNTIYF
>TRBV3-1/TRBV3-2|15|TRBJ1-5
CASSPNRQPNQPQHF
>TRBV29-1|13|TRBJ2-7
CSVTSGSIYEQYF
>TRBV4-1|13|TRBJ2-7
CASSPQDFYEQYF
>TRBV6-1|14|TRBJ1-3
CASSDGDSGNTIYF
>TRBV4-1|16|TRBJ1-3
CASSQATGTSGNTIYF
>TRBV7-9|14|TRBJ1-4
CASSLATDGVKLFF
>TRBV6-5|13|TRBJ1-5
CASSPGNNQPQHF
>TRBV28|15|TRBJ2-2
CASLLEQGNTGELFF
>TRBV29-1|13|TRBJ2-7
CSVAHRSSYEQYF
>TRBV7-9|13|TRBJ1-2
CASSGQLHYGYTF
>TRBV9|13|TRBJ1-5
CASSGTVNQPQHF
>TRBV5-1|15|TRBJ2-5
CATRQKMVGLETQYF
>TRBV5-4|18|TRBJ2-7
CASSLPGLAGEGAYEQYF
>TRBV6-5|15|TRBJ1-3
CASSYNPNSGNTIYF
>TRBV5-1|17|TRBJ1-2
CASSSSPSGPGGHGYTF
>TRBV19|13|TRBJ1-5
CATPQGNNQPQHF
>TRBV28|18|TRBJ2-3
CASSLVASGSASTDTQYF
>TRBV2|12|TRBJ2-1
CASSEAGSGGFF
>TRBV5-1|16|TRBJ2-3
CASSLDGLRGTDTQYF
>TRBV28|13|TRBJ2-2
CASRGRGTGELFF
>TRBV28|14|TRBJ2-7
CASSSPTEQYEQYF
>TRBV28|14|TRBJ1-6
CASSLWQRGSPLHF
>TRBV11-2|15|TRBJ1-4
CASSLDGTGKEKLFF
>TRBV24-1|12|TRBJ1-2
CATSDFGFYYTF
>TRBV4-2|19|TRBJ2-7
CASSQDLLAGWGVIPEQYF
>TRBV18|15|TRBJ1-1
CASSLAGQGRAEAFF
>TRBV27|12|TRBJ2-1
CASTVSSGAQFF
>TRBV27|15|TRBJ2-2
CASSPGTLNTGELFF
>TRBV5-1|15|TRBJ2-7
CASRNLGQGANEQYF
>TRBV7-9|14|TRBJ2-2
CASSLGGGTGELFF
>TRBV25-1|14|TRBJ1-2
CASRPTGGRGGYTF
>TRBV24-1|13|TRBJ2-5
CATRDRGQETQYF
>TRBV5-1|17|TRBJ2-5
CASTPRGSGAFQETQYF
>TRBV30|15|TRBJ2-7
CAWSGGTVIPYEQYF
>TRBV29-1|13|TRBJ2-5
CSVERGALETQYF
>TRBV28|12|TRBJ1-4
CASRSTNEKLFF
>TRBV12-5|13|TRBJ1-5
CASGLEQYQPQHF
>TRBV9|14|TRBJ1-2
CASSIGQGNYGYTF